This entry is about one T cell receptor (beta chain). Its antigen is not identified. This sample was taken from a study of cytomegalovirus exposure and HLA in healthy donors. Study-level findings and limits: One variant, a missense change in DCLRE1C, was linked in a later analysis to TCR beta V- and J-gene trimming. Several of the most significant clusters were apparently associated with common viral pathogens in a later analysis.

In germline, CDR1 is MDHEN, CDR2 SYDVKM. This CDR3 comprises 12 residues. The germline V and J ends were trimmed by 5 bases and 5 bases, with 7 bases remaining between them. It was with 60 Vbeta and 13 Jbeta primers that the PCR ran. Clones were read by immunoSEQ multiplex PCR, and TCRdb kept only the in-frame ones, dropping some. The data hold approximately 140,000 clones, with over 65% observed a single time. The sequence derives from a man aged 35 to 55 in good health and CMV-seropositive. The sequencing input was PBMCs. The chain combines TRBV28 with TRBJ2-1, with unresolved D. The CDR3 loop is CASSPLHNEQFF. Written as DNA, the CDR3 is TGTGCCAGCAGTCCCCTTCACAATGAGCAGTTCTTC.